A selection of T cell receptor beta chains follows, all from one sample in a study of blood T cell repertoires in COVID-19. Sequencing was performed with immunoSEQ multiplex PCR; in TCRdb, only in-frame clones are kept and a portion is missing. The repertoire has some 460,000 clones, around nine tenths of them found once; the top ten carry 4.3%. Sequencing used peripheral blood. Every receptor here comes from a woman in her twenties or thirties with acute or convalescent COVID-19. CDR3s include the opening cysteine and the closing phenylalanine or tryptophan. The D gene is left open where the match is weak. Some rows have no size entry. The others give once, few or many, or a class for an expanded clone.

size	V	D	J	DNA	CDR3
NA	TRBV5-1	NA	TRBJ1-2	TGCGCCAGCTCAAGAGGAGGGAATGACTATGGCTACACCTTC	CASSRGGNDYGYTF
NA	TRBV7-2	TRBD1	TRBJ1-4	TGTGCCAGCAGCTCGACAGGGGGAGGCGAAAAACTGTTTTTT	CASSSTGGGEKLFF
NA	TRBV30	NA	TRBJ1-4	TGTGCCTGGAGTGTAACCAGGGGCGCATTCCAAGCAACTAATGAAAAACTGTTTTTT	CAWSVTRGAFQATNEKLFF
NA	TRBV12-3/TRBV12-4	NA	TRBJ2-7	TGTGCCAGCTCTCGGGACACCTACGAGCAGTACTTC	CASSRDTYEQYF
NA	TRBV11-2	TRBD2	TRBJ2-1	TGTGCCAGCAGCTTAGGGACTAGCCTGGATGAGCAGTTCTTC	CASSLGTSLDEQFF
NA	TRBV6-2/TRBV6-3	NA	TRBJ2-3	TGTGCCAGCAGTTACTCGGGGGGGCTGGGAGATACGCAGTATTTT	CASSYSGGLGDTQYF
NA	TRBV4-1	NA	TRBJ1-2	TGCGCCAGCAGCCAAGGCAGTGGGCAAGCTAACTATGGCTACACCTTC	CASSQGSGQANYGYTF
NA	TRBV2	NA	TRBJ2-1	TGTGCCAGCAGGAAAAAGCCAGGGAAAGATTACAATGAGCAGTTCTTC	CASRKKPGKDYNEQFF
NA	TRBV6-1	NA	TRBJ1-1	TGTGCCAGCAGTGACATTAGGAACACTGAAGCTTTCTTT	CASSDIRNTEAFF
NA	TRBV6-5	NA	TRBJ1-4	TGTGCCAGCAGTTACTCAGCTACTAATGAAAAACTGTTTTTT	CASSYSATNEKLFF
once	TRBV3-1/TRBV3-2	NA	TRBJ2-7	TGTGCCAGCAGCCAAACGGGTTACGAGCAGTACTTC	CASSQTGYEQYF
NA	TRBV4-1	NA	TRBJ2-7	TGCGCCAGCAGCCCGGGACTGACGTCCTACGAGCAGTACTTC	CASSPGLTSYEQYF
NA	TRBV28	TRBD1	TRBJ1-1	TGTGCCAGCAGCTTACAGGGGGTGGGGATCATGAACACTGAAGCTTTCTTT	CASSLQGVGIMNTEAFF
once	TRBV2	TRBD1	TRBJ2-3	TGTGCCAGCAGCGAAGGACAGGGTAGCACAGATACGCAGTATTTT	CASSEGQGSTDTQYF
NA	TRBV19	NA	TRBJ1-1	TGTGCCAGTAGTTCAAGGGGGTACACTGAAGCTTTCTTT	CASSSRGYTEAFF
once	TRBV5-5	NA	TRBJ1-4	TGTGCCAGCAGCTTGGTTTTAGAAAAACTGTTTTTT	CASSLVLEKLFF
NA	TRBV10-3	TRBD2	TRBJ2-1	TGTGCCATCAGTGATGAGCGGGGCAGCAATGAGCAGTTCTTC	CAISDERGSNEQFF
NA	TRBV12-3/TRBV12-4	NA	TRBJ2-5	TGTGCCAGCAGTTACAAAGAGACCCAGTACTTC	CASSYKETQYF
few	TRBV5-4	TRBD1	TRBJ1-1	TGTGCCAGCAGCTTGGACAGGGGGGAAACTGAAGCTTTCTTT	CASSLDRGETEAFF
NA	TRBV10-3	NA	TRBJ1-5	TGTGCCATCAGTCAGGGGATAGGGGGTAGCAATCAGCCCCAGCATTTT	CAISQGIGGSNQPQHF
NA	TRBV10-1	NA	TRBJ2-5	TGCGCCAGCAGTGAGGGTCCGGTGAGGGAGACCCAGTACTTC	CASSEGPVRETQYF
NA	TRBV5-1	NA	TRBJ2-7	TGCGCCAGCAGCTTGGAAGGGAGGATAACCTACGAGCAGTACTTC	CASSLEGRITYEQYF
NA	TRBV19	NA	TRBJ1-5	TGTGCCAGTAATGATAGGAGACTTAGCAATCAGCCCCAGCATTTT	CASNDRRLSNQPQHF
NA	TRBV5-6	NA	TRBJ2-1	TGTGCCAGCCGTACGGGTCTCGGGCCGGGGAATGAGCAGTTCTTC	CASRTGLGPGNEQFF
NA	TRBV11-1	NA	TRBJ2-3	TGTGCCAGCAGCGGCAGGGTCACAGATACGCAGTATTTT	CASSGRVTDTQYF
NA	TRBV5-4	TRBD1	TRBJ2-1	TGTGCCAGCAGCATCGGGACAGGGGTCTACAATGAGCAGTTCTTC	CASSIGTGVYNEQFF
NA	TRBV4-1	NA	TRBJ1-2	TGCGCCAGCAGCCAAATGTCAGGACAGATTAACTATGGCTACACCTTC	CASSQMSGQINYGYTF
NA	TRBV7-9	NA	TRBJ1-3	TGTGCCAGCAGCTTTGATCCCCGGGGAGGGGACACCATATATTTT	CASSFDPRGGDTIYF
NA	TRBV6-5	TRBD1	TRBJ2-1	TGTGCCAGCAAATCTGGTTCCGGGACAGTCGGTGAGCAGTTCTTC	CASKSGSGTVGEQFF
NA	TRBV5-4	TRBD2	TRBJ2-3	TGTGCCAGCAGCCGTCCGGGACTAGCGGGTCTGATCTACACAGATACGCAGTATTTT	CASSRPGLAGLIYTDTQYF
once	TRBV6-6	NA	TRBJ1-2	TGTGCCAGCAGTTACGATTCCAGGGCCCACACCTTC	CASSYDSRAHTF
NA	TRBV29-1	TRBD1	TRBJ2-7	TGCAGCGTTGAATCGGACAGGGTGTCCGAGCAGTACTTC	CSVESDRVSEQYF
NA	TRBV30	TRBD2	TRBJ2-3	TGTGCCTGGAGTGGGGGACTAGGAGGAGCAGATACGCAGTATTTT	CAWSGGLGGADTQYF
NA	TRBV9	TRBD1	TRBJ2-4	TGTGCCAGCAGCGCGAGCCTACAAGGGGGCAGTGACATTCAGTACTTC	CASSASLQGGSDIQYF
NA	TRBV18	NA	TRBJ1-1	TGTGCCAGCTCACCCTACCCTAGAAACACTGAAGCTTTCTTT	CASSPYPRNTEAFF
NA	TRBV5-1	TRBD1	TRBJ2-3	TGCGCCAGCAGCCAGGGACAGTACACAGATACGCAGTATTTT	CASSQGQYTDTQYF
NA	TRBV19	TRBD2	TRBJ2-1	TGTGCCAGTAGTATGGTCCTAGCGGGGGGGATAAATGAGCAGTTCTTC	CASSMVLAGGINEQFF
NA	TRBV29-1	NA	TRBJ1-2	TGCAGCGTTGAAGATCAGGACAGACCGAACTATGGCTACACCTTC	CSVEDQDRPNYGYTF
NA	TRBV19	TRBD1	TRBJ2-2	TGTGCCAGTAGTATAGTGGCAGGGGGCGCGACCGGGGAGCTGTTTTTT	CASSIVAGGATGELFF
NA	TRBV19	NA	TRBJ2-3	TGTGCCAGTAGGGACTACCGGGCAGATACGCAGTATTTT	CASRDYRADTQYF
NA	TRBV15	NA	TRBJ2-3	TGTGCCACCAGCAGAACAAACCGGGGGGATACGCAGTATTTT	CATSRTNRGDTQYF
few	TRBV9	TRBD2	TRBJ2-5	TGTGCCAGCAGCGTTAAAGCGGGGGGAGGAGAGACCCAGTACTTC	CASSVKAGGGETQYF
NA	TRBV21-1	NA	TRBJ2-2	TGTGCCAGCAGCAATTACGGGGGGGGAGCCGGGGAGCTGTTTTTT	CASSNYGGGAGELFF
NA	TRBV2	NA	TRBJ1-6	TGTGCCAGCAGTCCATCTCCCACAGGGTATGGCAATTCACCCCTCCACTTT	CASSPSPTGYGNSPLHF
NA	TRBV28	NA	TRBJ1-5	TGTGCCAGCAGTTTACTTTTTTATAGCAATCAGCCCCAGCATTTT	CASSLLFYSNQPQHF
NA	TRBV10-3	TRBD1	TRBJ2-2	TGTGCCATCAGTGACCCCGACAGGGCGGGCGGGGAGCTGTTTTTT	CAISDPDRAGGELFF
NA	TRBV7-9	TRBD2	TRBJ2-5	TGTGCCAGCAGCACTCTAGCGGGGGAGGAGACCCAGTACTTC	CASSTLAGEETQYF
NA	TRBV5-6	TRBD1	TRBJ1-2	TGTGCCAGCAGCTTAACAGGGGAAAACCATGGCTACACCTTC	CASSLTGENHGYTF
NA	TRBV5-6	NA	TRBJ1-2	TGTGCCAGCAGCTTGGACAAGAGAGGCTATGGCTACACCTTC	CASSLDKRGYGYTF
NA	TRBV4-2	NA	TRBJ2-7	TGTGCCAGCAGCCAAGAGAGCACCGCGCAGTACTTC	CASSQESTAQYF
NA	TRBV29-1	NA	TRBJ2-2	TGCAGCGTTGAGAGGCGGGCCGGGGAGCTGTTTTTT	CSVERRAGELFF
NA	TRBV18	TRBD1	TRBJ1-1	TGTGCCAGCTCACCGGTGTCCCGACAGGGAAGGAGGACTGAAGCTTTCTTT	CASSPVSRQGRRTEAFF
NA	TRBV4-2	NA	TRBJ2-7	TGTGCCAGCAGCCAAGTAGGGGTTGGCGAGCAGTACTTC	CASSQVGVGEQYF
few	TRBV5-4	TRBD1	TRBJ2-1	TGTGCCAGCAGCCAAGGACAGGGGGGGGTGTACAATGAGCAGTTCTTC	CASSQGQGGVYNEQFF
NA	TRBV5-4	NA	TRBJ1-4	TGTGCCAGCAGCCAGACAGGAAATGAAAAACTGTTTTTT	CASSQTGNEKLFF
NA	TRBV11-2	NA	TRBJ1-1	TGTGCCAGCAGCTTAGATTTACGGACTGAAGCTTTCTTT	CASSLDLRTEAFF
NA	TRBV15	TRBD1	TRBJ1-5	TGTGCCACCGGAGGGACAGCCGGTCAGCCCCAGCATTTT	CATGGTAGQPQHF
NA	TRBV14	NA	TRBJ1-1	TGTGCCAGCAGCCCCTTGGGGGGGAACACTGAAGCTTTCTTT	CASSPLGGNTEAFF